The clone carrying this T cell receptor beta chain was counted between two and nine times. The data were obtained in a study of PD-L1 blockade in urothelial cancer. CDR1 is SGHNT, CDR2 YYREEE, per germline (reference sequence). The CDR3 has 11 residues. Trimming took 3 bases from V and 1 from J, leaving 2 bases between them. Each PCR contained spiked-in synthetic TCR analog templates. TCRdb's copy holds only in-frame clones and misses some; the assay was immunoSEQ multiplex PCR. Of some 67,000 clones listed, around nine tenths were seen once; the top ten hold around 3.3%. Sequenced here: PBMCs, sampled around atezolizumab (anti-PD-L1) treatment. This clonotype was obtained from a man between 60 and 75 years old with urothelial cancer. The genes are TRBV5-4 and TRBJ2-7; D not certain. CDR3 in amino acids: CASSSSYEQYF. CDR3 sequence (DNA): TGTGCCAGCAGCTCGTCCTACGAGCAGTACTTC.